This T cell receptor beta chain is drawn from a study of CD8 T cells in Susac syndrome. Whole-study context: Clinical remission applied to roughly 8 sequenced Susac syndrome patients, and roughly six had active disease.

This clonotype was found once. The CDR3 totals 13 residues. Germline CDR1 and CDR2: MGHDK and SYGVNS. The V gene lost 7 bases and the J gene lost 4 bases, with 14 bases spanning the gap. RNA was extracted with the RNeasy kit, and a quantity of about 0.5 to 1 ug was reverse transcribed using random hexamers. Amplification of the TCR beta CDR3 was carried out by immunoSEQ multiplex PCR, which spanned a total of 54 Vbeta and 13 Jbeta segments. TCRdb called the immunoSEQ multiplex PCR reads again in MiXCR, with one record for every CDR3 protein. The table includes some 160,000 distinct CDR3 sequences, approximately 94% detected once.

Sequencing used CD4+ T cells from PBMCs. This clonotype originated in a human donor with Susac syndrome. The V and J genes are TRBV25-1 and TRBJ2-7, with D perhaps TRBD2 (5 bases). The CDR3 DNA sequence: TGTGCCAGCATGGGCCACGGGGTTTACGAGCAGTACTTC. Its protein is CASMGHGVYEQYF.